This T cell receptor beta chain is from a study of T-cell reconstitution after alpha-beta-depleted transplantation in children. Study-wide results and limits: T-cell counts and diversity at one year post-transplant came mainly from newly produced T cells.

To note about this clonotype: The antigen remains unidentified.

TCRbeta library construction was performed incorporating unique molecular identifiers. In TCRdb, the PCR reads were re-called with MiXCR into one record per CDR3 protein. The sample holds a few hundred thousand distinct CDR3 sequences; 43% are singletons and the top ten take roughly 27%. From germline, CDR1 is MNHNS and CDR2 SASEGT. The germline V and J ends were trimmed by 7 bases and 8 bases, with 24 bases remaining between them. The CDR3 extends over 16 amino acids. This receptor was taken from a girl aged 2-9 years with aplastic anemia, due to receive a stem cell transplant. J is TRBJ2-1 and V is TRBV6-1; D tentatively reads TRBD1 or TRBD2 (6 bases each). This sample comprised PBMCs, obtained before TCRalphabeta/CD19-depleted stem cell transplant. The CDR3 nucleotides are TGTGCCAGCAACGAAAACAGGGCCGCGGGGTTGGATGAGCAGTTCTTC. Amino acids: CASNENRAAGLDEQFF.